This T cell receptor beta chain was observed in a study of T cell changes during pregnancy in multiple sclerosis. There are 14 residues in the CDR3. V gave up 6 bases and J gave up 1 base; unmatched junction bases: 3. Germline lookup yields CDR1 LGHNT and CDR2 FRNRAP. Sequencing was performed with immunoSEQ multiplex PCR; in TCRdb, only in-frame clones are kept and a portion is missing. The sample consists of 35,000 to 45,000 clones, roughly 88% of them appearing once. The clonotype comes from a female donor with multiple sclerosis, enrolled in a pregnancy study. Here the sequenced sample was CD8+ T cells from peripheral blood mononuclear cells, taken in the first trimester of pregnancy. The V call is TRBV12-5, the J call TRBJ1-1; 9 nucleotides align to TRBD1. The CDR3 nucleotides read TGTGCTAGTGGCGGGGACAGGGAGAACACTGAAGCTTTCTTT. Translated: CASGGDRENTEAFF. Supplemented by reference TRBV12-5 and TRBJ1-1, the full variable domain reads DARVTQTPRHKVTEMGQEVTMRCQPILGHNTVFWYRQTMMQGLELLAYFRNRAPLDDSGMPKDRFSAEMPDATLATLKIQPSEPRDSAVYFCASGGDRENTEAFFGQGTRLTVV.